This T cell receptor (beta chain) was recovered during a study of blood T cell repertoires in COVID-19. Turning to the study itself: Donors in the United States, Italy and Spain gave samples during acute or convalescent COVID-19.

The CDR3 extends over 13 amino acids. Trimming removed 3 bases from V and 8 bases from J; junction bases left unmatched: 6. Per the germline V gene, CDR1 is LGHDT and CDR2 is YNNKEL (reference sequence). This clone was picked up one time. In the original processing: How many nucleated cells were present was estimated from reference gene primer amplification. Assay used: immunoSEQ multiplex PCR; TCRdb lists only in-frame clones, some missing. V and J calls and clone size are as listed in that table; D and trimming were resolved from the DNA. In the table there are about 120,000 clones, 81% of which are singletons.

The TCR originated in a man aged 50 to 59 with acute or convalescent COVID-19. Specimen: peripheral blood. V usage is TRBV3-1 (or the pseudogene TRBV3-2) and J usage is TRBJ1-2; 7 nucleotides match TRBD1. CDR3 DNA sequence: TGTGCCAGCAGCCAGTACAGGGGAGGCGGCTACACCTTC. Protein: CASSQYRGGGYTF.